This T cell receptor (beta chain) was sequenced during a study of cytomegalovirus exposure and HLA in healthy donors. Study-wide points: In a later analysis, specific HLA alleles were associated with around 17,000 TCR beta sequences at a 0.05 false discovery rate. Most TCR sequences were seen very rarely across donors, but some public TCRs occurred in many.

The ends lost 0 bases at V and 1 base at J; junction bases unmatched: 3. Germline V gene lookup returns CDR1 SEHNR and CDR2 FQNEAQ (reference sequence). The CDR3 extends over 16 amino acids. In regard to this clone: Its antigen is not known.

Regarding donors, all were healthy bone marrow donors. Amplification used 60 Vbeta primers and 13 Jbeta primers. TCRdb's table, derived via immunoSEQ multiplex PCR, lists solely in-frame clones and lacks some. The table lists approximately 160,000 clones, roughly 80% of them singletons. The origin of this receptor is a girl aged 5-17 years in good health and CMV-seropositive. This chain uses TRBV7-9 with TRBJ1-1; 9 nucleotides line up with TRBD1. The source material was PBMCs. CDR3 loop: CASSLAPGQGNTEAFF. In DNA form, the CDR3 reads TGTGCCAGCAGCTTAGCCCCGGGACAGGGGAACACTGAAGCTTTCTTT. The full variable domain, completed using reference TRBV7-9 and TRBJ1-1, is DTGVSQNPRHKITKRGQNVTFRCDPISEHNRLYWYRQTLGQGPEFLTYFQNEAQLEKSRLLSDRFSAERPKGSFSTLEIQRTEQGDSAMYLCASSLAPGQGNTEAFFGQGTRLTVV.